This T cell receptor (beta chain) appears in the sequencing data of a study of long-term antiretroviral therapy in people with HIV. Study background: Some samples came about a decade before the 2015 immediate-ART recommendation, and these were the earliest.

Study-level findings and limits: Versus controls, repertoires in people with HIV had narrower CDR3 length ranges.

After removal of 1 base from V and 6 bases from J, the junction contained 10 bases not matched to a gene. The CDR3 has 17 residues. Points on this clone: Its antigen remains unidentified.

Researchers report immunoSEQ v3.0 was run at survey level. Sequencing efforts were directed toward roughly 40,000-55,000 T-cell genomes per sample. Measured with immunoSEQ multiplex PCR; TCRdb has only the in-frame clones, and not every one. Among roughly 20,000 clones listed, around 82% were seen once. The genes are TRBV23-1 and TRBJ2-1; TRBD2 aligns across 9 bases. TRBV23-1 is an ORF, with its function uncertain. This sequence was found in a man between 45 and 60 years old with HIV. The sample was unsorted PBMCs, taken at the start of antiretroviral therapy. The CDR3 sequence: CASSQFLRGRACNEQFF. The DNA for the CDR3 is TGCGCCAGCAGTCAATTTTTACGCGGGAGGGCGTGCAATGAGCAGTTCTTC.